This T cell receptor (beta chain) was obtained from a study of blood T cell repertoires in COVID-19. Sequenced by immunoSEQ multiplex PCR; TCRdb stores in-frame clones only, minus some. The table shows around 100,000 clones, with over 70% occurring only once. Germline V gene sequence: CDR1 LNHDA, CDR2 SQIVND (reference sequence). CDR3 size: 17 residues. V was clipped by 4 bases and J by 0 bases, with 16 bases between them. V is TRBV19 and J is TRBJ1-5; D is unresolved. The source of this sequence is a man aged 50 to 60 with acute or convalescent COVID-19. Sequencing was performed on peripheral blood. The CDR3 DNA reads as TGTGCCAGTAGTACAACTGCTACAGTTAATAGCAATCAGCCCCAGCATTTT. Protein: CASSTTATVNSNQPQHF.